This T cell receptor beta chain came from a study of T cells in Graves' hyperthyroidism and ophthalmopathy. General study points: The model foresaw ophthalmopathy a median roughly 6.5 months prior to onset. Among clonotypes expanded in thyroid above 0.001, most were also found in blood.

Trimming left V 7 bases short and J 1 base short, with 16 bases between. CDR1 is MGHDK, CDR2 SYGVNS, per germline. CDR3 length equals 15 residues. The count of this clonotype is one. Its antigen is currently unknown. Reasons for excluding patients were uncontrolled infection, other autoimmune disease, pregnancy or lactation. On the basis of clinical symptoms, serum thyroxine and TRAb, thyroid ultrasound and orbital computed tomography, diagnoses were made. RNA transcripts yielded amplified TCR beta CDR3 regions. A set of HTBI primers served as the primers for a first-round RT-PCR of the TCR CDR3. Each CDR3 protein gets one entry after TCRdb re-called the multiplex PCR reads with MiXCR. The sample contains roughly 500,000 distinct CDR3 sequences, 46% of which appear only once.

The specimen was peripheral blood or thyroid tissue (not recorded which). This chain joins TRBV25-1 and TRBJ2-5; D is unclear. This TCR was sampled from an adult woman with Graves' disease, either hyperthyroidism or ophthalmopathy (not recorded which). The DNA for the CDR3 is TGTGCCAGCATAAACTTAACGGCAGCCCAAGAGACCCAGTACTTC. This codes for CASINLTAAQETQYF.